The rows below give T cell receptor beta chains drawn from one sample of a study of T cell responses to AZD1222 COVID-19 vaccine. The repertoire was sequenced with immunoSEQ multiplex PCR; TCRdb's copy has only in-frame clones and lacks some. This sample yields 86,000 or so clones, of which about 93% are seen a single time; roughly 10% belongs to the top ten. Source: peripheral blood, taken 28 days after the second AZD1222 dose. These receptors were taken from an adult who received the AZD1222 COVID-19 vaccine. The CDR3 runs from the conserved cysteine through the conserved F or W.

v_gene: TRBV30
j_gene: TRBJ1-2
CDR3aa: CAWYRDRVRANYGYTF

v_gene: TRBV5-1
j_gene: TRBJ2-2
CDR3aa: CASSRDRGTGELFF

v_gene: TRBV27
j_gene: TRBJ2-4
CDR3aa: CASSPRIEDIQYF

v_gene: TRBV27
j_gene: TRBJ2-1
CDR3aa: CASSPGTAYNEQFF

v_gene: TRBV11-3
j_gene: TRBJ2-2
CDR3aa: CASSLGLAGGSTGELFF

v_gene: TRBV6-2/TRBV6-3
j_gene: TRBJ2-7
CDR3aa: CASSWTSVSYEQYF

v_gene: TRBV29-1
j_gene: TRBJ1-2
CDR3aa: CSVLPQTRYGYTF

v_gene: TRBV24-1
j_gene: TRBJ2-1
CDR3aa: CATSDSPGTGRSYNEQFF

v_gene: TRBV5-8
j_gene: TRBJ1-5
CDR3aa: CASSLVGGGDQPQHF

v_gene: TRBV5-6
j_gene: TRBJ2-6
CDR3aa: CASSLYGANVLTF

v_gene: TRBV6-5
j_gene: TRBJ1-6
CDR3aa: CASSLYPSAPLHF

v_gene: TRBV6-5
j_gene: TRBJ1-5
CDR3aa: CASRVTGNQPQHF

v_gene: TRBV5-4
j_gene: TRBJ1-2
CDR3aa: CASSFGQEDGYTF

v_gene: TRBV2
j_gene: TRBJ2-5
CDR3aa: CASSTPWGRGETQYF

v_gene: TRBV5-1
j_gene: TRBJ1-1
CDR3aa: CASSQGWGENGEAFF

v_gene: TRBV19
j_gene: TRBJ2-7
CDR3aa: CASDPTGWNEQYF

v_gene: TRBV10-1
j_gene: TRBJ2-2
CDR3aa: CASSEVNSAGELFF

v_gene: TRBV18
j_gene: TRBJ1-4
CDR3aa: CASSPSLQNEKLFF

v_gene: TRBV27
j_gene: TRBJ2-3
CDR3aa: CASRETSSQSDTQYF

v_gene: TRBV6-1
j_gene: TRBJ1-1
CDR3aa: CASSETGRTEAFF

v_gene: TRBV14
j_gene: TRBJ2-3
CDR3aa: CASSQETRLTDTQYF

v_gene: TRBV11-3
j_gene: TRBJ1-3
CDR3aa: CASSDGGNTIYF

v_gene: TRBV29-1
j_gene: TRBJ1-2
CDR3aa: CSVAGTGVGYTF

v_gene: TRBV5-6
j_gene: TRBJ1-2
CDR3aa: CASIADRGGGYTF

v_gene: TRBV9
j_gene: TRBJ1-3
CDR3aa: CASSAGQGLSGNTIYF